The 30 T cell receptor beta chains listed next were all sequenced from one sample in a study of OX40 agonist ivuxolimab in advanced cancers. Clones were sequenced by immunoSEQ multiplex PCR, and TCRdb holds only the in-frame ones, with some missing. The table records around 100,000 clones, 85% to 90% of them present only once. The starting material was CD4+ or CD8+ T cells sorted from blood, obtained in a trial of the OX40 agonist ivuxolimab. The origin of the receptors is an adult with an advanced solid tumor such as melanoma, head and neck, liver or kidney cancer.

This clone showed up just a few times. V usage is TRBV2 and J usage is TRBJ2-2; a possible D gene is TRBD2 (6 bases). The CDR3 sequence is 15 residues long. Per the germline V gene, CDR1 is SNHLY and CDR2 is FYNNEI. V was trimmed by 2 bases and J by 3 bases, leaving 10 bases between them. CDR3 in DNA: TGTGCCAGCAGTGAAATTGCGGGATACACCGGGGAGCTGTTTTTT. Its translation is CASSEIAGYTGELFF. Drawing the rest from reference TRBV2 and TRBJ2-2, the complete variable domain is EPEVTQTPSHQVTQMGQEVILRCVPISNHLYFYWYRQILGQKVEFLVSFYNNEISEKSEIFDDQFSVERPDGSNFTLKIRSTKLEDSAMYFCASSEIAGYTGELFFGEGSRLTVL.

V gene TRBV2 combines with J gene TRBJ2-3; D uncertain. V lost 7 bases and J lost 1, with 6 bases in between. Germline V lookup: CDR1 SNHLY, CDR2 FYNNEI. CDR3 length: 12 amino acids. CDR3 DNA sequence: TGTGCCAGCACCATCGGCACAGATACGCAGTATTTT. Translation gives CASTIGTDTQYF.

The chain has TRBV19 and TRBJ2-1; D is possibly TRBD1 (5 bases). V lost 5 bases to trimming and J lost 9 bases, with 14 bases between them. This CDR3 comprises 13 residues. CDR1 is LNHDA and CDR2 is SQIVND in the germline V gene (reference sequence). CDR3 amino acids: CASSVTRVSEQFF. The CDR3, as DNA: TGTGCCAGTAGTGTCACCAGGGTTAGTGAGCAGTTCTTC.

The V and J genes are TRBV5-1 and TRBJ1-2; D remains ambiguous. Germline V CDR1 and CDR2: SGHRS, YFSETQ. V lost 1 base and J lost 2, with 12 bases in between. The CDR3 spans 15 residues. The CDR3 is CASSLSPTSNYGYTF. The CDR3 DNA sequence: TGCGCCAGCAGCTTGTCCCCAACGTCGAACTATGGCTACACCTTC.

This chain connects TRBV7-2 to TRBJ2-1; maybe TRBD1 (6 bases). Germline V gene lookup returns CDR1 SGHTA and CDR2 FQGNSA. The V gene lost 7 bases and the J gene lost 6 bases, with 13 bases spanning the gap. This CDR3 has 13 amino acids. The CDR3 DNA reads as TGTGCCAGCACCCGGACAGCCATCAATGAGCAGTTCTTC. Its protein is CASTRTAINEQFF.

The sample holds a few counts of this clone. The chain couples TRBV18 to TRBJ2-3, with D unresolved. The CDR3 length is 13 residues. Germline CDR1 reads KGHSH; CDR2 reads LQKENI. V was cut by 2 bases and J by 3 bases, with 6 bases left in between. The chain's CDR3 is CASSPIGTDTQYF. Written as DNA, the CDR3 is TGTGCCAGCTCACCAATCGGGACAGATACGCAGTATTTT. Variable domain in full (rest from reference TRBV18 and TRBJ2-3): NAGVMQNPRHLVRRRGQEARLRCSPMKGHSHVYWYRQLPEEGLKFMVYLQKENIIDESGMPKERFSAEFPKEGPSILRIQQVVRGDSAAYFCASSPIGTDTQYFGPGTRLTVL.

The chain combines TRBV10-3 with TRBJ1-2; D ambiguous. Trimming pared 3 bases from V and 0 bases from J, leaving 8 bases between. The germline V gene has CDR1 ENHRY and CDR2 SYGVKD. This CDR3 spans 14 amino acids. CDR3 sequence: CAISDSTANYGYTF. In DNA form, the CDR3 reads TGTGCCATCAGTGATTCTACGGCTAACTATGGCTACACCTTC.

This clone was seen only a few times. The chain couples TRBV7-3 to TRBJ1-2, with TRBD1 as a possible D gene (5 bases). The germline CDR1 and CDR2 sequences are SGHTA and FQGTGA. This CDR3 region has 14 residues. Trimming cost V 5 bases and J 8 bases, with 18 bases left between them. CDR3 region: CASSPPRGVTGYTF. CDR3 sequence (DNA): TGTGCCAGCAGCCCCCCACGAGGGGTTACGGGCTACACCTTC.

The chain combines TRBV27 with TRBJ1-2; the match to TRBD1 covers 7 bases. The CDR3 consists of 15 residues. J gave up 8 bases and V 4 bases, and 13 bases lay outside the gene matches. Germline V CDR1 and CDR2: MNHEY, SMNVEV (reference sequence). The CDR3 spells CASSSTGAVGGGYTF. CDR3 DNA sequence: TGTGCCAGCAGTTCTACAGGGGCTGTAGGTGGGGGCTACACCTTC.

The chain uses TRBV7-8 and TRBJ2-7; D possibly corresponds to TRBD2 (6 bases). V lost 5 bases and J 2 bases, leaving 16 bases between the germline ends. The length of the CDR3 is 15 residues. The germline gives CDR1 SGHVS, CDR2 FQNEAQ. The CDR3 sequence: CASSGGILAAYEQYF. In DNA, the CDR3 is TGTGCCAGCAGCGGCGGAATATTAGCGGCCTACGAGCAGTACTTC.

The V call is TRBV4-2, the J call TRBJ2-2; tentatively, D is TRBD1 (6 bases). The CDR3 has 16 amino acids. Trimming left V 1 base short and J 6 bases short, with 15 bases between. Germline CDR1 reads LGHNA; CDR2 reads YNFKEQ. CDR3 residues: CASSQVWGPKAGELFF. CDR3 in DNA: TGTGCCAGCAGCCAAGTGTGGGGGCCAAAGGCCGGGGAGCTGTTTTTT.

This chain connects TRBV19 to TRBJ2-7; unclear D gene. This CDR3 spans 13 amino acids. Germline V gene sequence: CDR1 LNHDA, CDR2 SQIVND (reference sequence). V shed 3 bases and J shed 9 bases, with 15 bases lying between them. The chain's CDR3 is CASSISLVGRQYF. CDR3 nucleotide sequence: TGTGCCAGTAGTATTTCCCTAGTTGGTAGGCAGTACTTC.

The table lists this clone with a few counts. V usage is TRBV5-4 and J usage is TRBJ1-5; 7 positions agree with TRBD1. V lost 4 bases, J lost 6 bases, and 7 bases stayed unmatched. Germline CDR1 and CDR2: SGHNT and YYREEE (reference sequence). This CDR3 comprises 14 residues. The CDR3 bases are TGTGCCAGCAGCCCCGACAGGGCGGCTCAGCCCCAGCATTTT. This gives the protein CASSPDRAAQPQHF.

CDR3 sequence reads: CASSLSRGYTDTQYF. CDR3 coding DNA: TGTGCCAGCAGCTTAAGCCGGGGATACACAGATACGCAGTATTTT. This chain joins TRBV7-6 and TRBJ2-3; tentatively, D is TRBD2 (5 bases). Trimming removed 2 bases from V and 2 bases from J, with 11 bases in between. Germline-derived CDR1 and CDR2 are SGHVS and FNYEAQ. This CDR3 comprises 15 residues.

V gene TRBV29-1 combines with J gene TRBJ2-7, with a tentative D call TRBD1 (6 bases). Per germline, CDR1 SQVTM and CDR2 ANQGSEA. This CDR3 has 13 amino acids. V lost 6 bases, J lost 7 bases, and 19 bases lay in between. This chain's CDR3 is CSVKTGPLLEQYF. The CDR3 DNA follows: TGCAGCGTAAAAACAGGGCCCCTTTTAGAGCAGTACTTC.

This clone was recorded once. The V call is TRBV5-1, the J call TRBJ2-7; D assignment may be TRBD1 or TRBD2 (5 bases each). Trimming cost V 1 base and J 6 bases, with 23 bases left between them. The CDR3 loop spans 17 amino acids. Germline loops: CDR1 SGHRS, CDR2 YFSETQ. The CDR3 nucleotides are TGCGCCAGCAGCTTGACCGGCCGAGGGGCTCTTTCCGGCGAGCAGTACTTC. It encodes CASSLTGRGALSGEQYF.

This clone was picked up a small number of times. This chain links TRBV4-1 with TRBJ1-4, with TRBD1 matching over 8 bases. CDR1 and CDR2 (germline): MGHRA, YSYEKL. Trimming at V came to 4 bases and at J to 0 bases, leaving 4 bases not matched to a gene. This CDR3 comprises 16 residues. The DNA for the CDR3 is TGCGCCAGCAGCCCGGACAGGGCAGCAACTAATGAAAAACTGTTTTTT. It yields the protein CASSPDRAATNEKLFF.

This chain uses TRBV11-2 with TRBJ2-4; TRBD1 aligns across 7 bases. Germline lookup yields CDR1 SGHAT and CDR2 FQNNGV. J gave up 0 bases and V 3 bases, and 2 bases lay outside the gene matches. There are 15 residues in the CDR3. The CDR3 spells CASSLDRLAKNIQYF. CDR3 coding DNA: TGTGCCAGCAGCTTGGACAGGCTAGCCAAAAACATTCAGTACTTC.

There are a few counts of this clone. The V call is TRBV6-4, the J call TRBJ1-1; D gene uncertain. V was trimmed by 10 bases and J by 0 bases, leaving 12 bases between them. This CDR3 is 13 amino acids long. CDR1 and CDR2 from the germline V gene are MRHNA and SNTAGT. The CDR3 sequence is CATRTEMNTEAFF. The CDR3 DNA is TGTGCCACCCGGACTGAAATGAACACTGAAGCTTTCTTT.

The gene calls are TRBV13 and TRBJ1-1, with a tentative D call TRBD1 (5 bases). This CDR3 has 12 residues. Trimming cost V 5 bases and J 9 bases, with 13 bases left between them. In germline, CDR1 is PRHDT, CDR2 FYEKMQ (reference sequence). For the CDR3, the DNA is TGTGCCAGCAGCCGCCGGGGGACGAAAGCTTTCTTT. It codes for CASSRRGTKAFF.

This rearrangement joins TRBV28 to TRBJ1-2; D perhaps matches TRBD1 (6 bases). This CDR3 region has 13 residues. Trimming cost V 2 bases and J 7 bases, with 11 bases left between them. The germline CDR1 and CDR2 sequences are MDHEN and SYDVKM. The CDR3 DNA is TGTGCCAGCAGTTTAAGGACAGCGGGTGGCTACACCTTC. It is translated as CASSLRTAGGYTF.

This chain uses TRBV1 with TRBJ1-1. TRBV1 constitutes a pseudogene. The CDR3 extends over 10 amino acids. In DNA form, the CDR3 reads TGCACCAGCAGCCGGTCAGAAGCTTTCTTT. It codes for CTSSRSEAFF.

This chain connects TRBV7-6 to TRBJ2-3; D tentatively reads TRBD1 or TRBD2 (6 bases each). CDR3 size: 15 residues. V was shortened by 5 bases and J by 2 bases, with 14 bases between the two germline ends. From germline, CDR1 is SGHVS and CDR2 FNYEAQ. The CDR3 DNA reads TGTGCCAGCAGCCAAGGGGGGATCAACACAGATACGCAGTATTTT. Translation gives CASSQGGINTDTQYF.

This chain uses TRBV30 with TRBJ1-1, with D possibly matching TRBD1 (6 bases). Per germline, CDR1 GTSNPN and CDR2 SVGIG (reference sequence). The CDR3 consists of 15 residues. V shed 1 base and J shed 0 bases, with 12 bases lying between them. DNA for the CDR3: TGTGCCTGGAGTGGAGGGTGGACAGTGAACACTGAAGCTTTCTTT. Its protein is CAWSGGWTVNTEAFF.

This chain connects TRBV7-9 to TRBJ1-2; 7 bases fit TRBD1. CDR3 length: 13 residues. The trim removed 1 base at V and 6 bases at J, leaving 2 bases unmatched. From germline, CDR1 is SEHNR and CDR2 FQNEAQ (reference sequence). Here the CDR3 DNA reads TGTGCCAGCAGCTTAGGGGACAGACATGGCTACACCTTC. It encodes CASSLGDRHGYTF.

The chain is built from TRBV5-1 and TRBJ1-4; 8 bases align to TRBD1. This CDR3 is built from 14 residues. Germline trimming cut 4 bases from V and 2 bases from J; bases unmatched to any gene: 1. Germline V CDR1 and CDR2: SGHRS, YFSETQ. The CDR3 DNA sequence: TGCGCCAGCAGCGGGACAGGCACTAATGAAAAACTGTTTTTT. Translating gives CASSGTGTNEKLFF.

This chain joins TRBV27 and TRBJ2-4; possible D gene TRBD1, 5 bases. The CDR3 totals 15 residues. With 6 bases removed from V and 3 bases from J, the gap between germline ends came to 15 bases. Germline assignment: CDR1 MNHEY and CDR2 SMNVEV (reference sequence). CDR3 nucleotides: TGTGCCAGCAGCCCTATCGGACACTTCAAAAACATTCAGTACTTC. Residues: CASSPIGHFKNIQYF.

CDR3 in amino acids: CASSPDPGQGATDTQYF. CDR3 bases: TGTGCCAGCAGCCCGGACCCGGGACAGGGGGCAACAGATACGCAGTATTTT. The rearrangement uses TRBV5-4 and TRBJ2-3; 12 bases fit TRBD1. After removal of 4 bases from V and 3 bases from J, the junction contained 9 bases not matched to a gene. The germline V gene has CDR1 SGHNT and CDR2 YYREEE (reference sequence). The CDR3 consists of 17 residues. Complete variable domain (other parts from reference TRBV5-4 and TRBJ2-3): ETGVTQSPTHLIKTRGQQVTLRCSSQSGHNTVSWYQQALGQGPQFIFQYYREEENGRGNFPPRFSGLQFPNYSSELNVNALELDDSALYLCASSPDPGQGATDTQYFGPGTRLTVL.

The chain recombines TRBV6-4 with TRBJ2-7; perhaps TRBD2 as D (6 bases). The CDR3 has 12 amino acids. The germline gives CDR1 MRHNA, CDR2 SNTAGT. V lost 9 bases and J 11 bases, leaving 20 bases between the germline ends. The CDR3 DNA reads TGTGCCAGGGATAAGGGACTCCTGCTAGAGTACTTC. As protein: CARDKGLLLEYF.

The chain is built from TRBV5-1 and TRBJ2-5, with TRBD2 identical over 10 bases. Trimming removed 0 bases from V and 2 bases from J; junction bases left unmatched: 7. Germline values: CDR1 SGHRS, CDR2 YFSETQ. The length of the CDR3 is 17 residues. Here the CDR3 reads CASSLALAGVRQETQYF. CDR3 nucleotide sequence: TGCGCCAGCAGCTTGGCGCTAGCGGGAGTTCGACAAGAGACCCAGTACTTC.